The TCR beta chain described here comes from a study of T cell changes during pregnancy in multiple sclerosis. Method: immunoSEQ multiplex PCR; TCRdb's copy keeps in-frame clones and lacks some. The sample yields 45,000 to 70,000 clones, approximately 92% seen once. Trimming removed 0 bases at V and 4 bases at J, with 8 bases between. The germline gives CDR1 SGHRS, CDR2 YFSETQ. The CDR3 runs to 14 residues. The source of this sequence is a female donor with multiple sclerosis, enrolled in a pregnancy study. This chain connects TRBV5-1 to TRBJ2-1; D ambiguous. The sample consisted of CD4+ T cells from peripheral blood mononuclear cells, taken after pregnancy. The CDR3 region has the DNA TGCGCCAGCAGCTTGGGAGGCGCGTACAATGAGCAGTTCTTC. Its translation is CASSLGGAYNEQFF. Together with reference TRBV5-1 and TRBJ2-1, the CDR3 gives the full variable domain: KAGVTQTPRYLIKTRGQQVTLSCSPISGHRSVSWYQQTPGQGLQFLFEYFSETQRNKGNFPGRFSGRQFSNSRSEMNVSTLELGDSALYLCASSLGGAYNEQFFGPGTRLTVL.